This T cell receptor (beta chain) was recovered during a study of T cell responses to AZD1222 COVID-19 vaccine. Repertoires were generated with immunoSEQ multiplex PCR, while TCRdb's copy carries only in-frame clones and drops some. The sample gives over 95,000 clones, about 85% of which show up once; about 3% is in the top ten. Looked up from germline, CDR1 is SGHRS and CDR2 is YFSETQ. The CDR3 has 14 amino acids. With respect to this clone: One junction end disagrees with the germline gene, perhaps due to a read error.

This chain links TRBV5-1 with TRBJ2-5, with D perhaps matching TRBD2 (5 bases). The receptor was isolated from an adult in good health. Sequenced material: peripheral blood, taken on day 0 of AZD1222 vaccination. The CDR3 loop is CASSFGRDQETQYF. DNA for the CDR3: TGTGCCAGCTCCTTCGGGCGGGACCAAGAGACCCAGTACTTC.